This T cell receptor beta chain was retrieved from a study of blood T cell repertoires in COVID-19. In the original analysis: Reference gene primers were amplified, and this amplification served to estimate nucleated cell counts. Sequencing used immunoSEQ multiplex PCR; TCRdb keeps in-frame clones, though not all of them. V and J calls and clone size follow that table, whereas D and trimming were derived from the DNA. In the table there are over 150,000 clones, roughly nine tenths of which are singletons. This clone was detected once. This TCR came from a woman aged 25 to 39 who had recovered from COVID-19. The sequenced sample was PBMCs or T cells enriched from blood (not recorded which).

The CDR3 loop is CASSYGPGEQETQYF. CDR3 DNA: TGTGCCAGCAGTTACGGGCCAGGGGAACAAGAGACCCAGTACTTC. The gene calls are TRBV6-5 and TRBJ2-5; TRBD1 might be the D (6 bases). Germline lookup yields CDR1 MNHEY and CDR2 SVGAGI. This CDR3 is 15 amino acids long. The V gene lost 2 bases and the J gene lost 2 bases, with 12 bases spanning the gap.